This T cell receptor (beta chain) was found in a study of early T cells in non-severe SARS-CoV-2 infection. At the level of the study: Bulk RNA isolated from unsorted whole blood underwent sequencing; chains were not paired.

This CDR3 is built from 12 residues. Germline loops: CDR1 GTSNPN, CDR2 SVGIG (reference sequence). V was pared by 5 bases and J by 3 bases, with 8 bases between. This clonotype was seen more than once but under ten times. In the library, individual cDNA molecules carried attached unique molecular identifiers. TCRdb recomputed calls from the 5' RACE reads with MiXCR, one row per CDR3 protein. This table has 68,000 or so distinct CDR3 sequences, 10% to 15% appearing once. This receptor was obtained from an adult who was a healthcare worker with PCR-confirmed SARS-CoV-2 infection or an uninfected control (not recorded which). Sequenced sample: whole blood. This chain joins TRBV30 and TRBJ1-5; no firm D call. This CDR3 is CAWDGLNQPQHF. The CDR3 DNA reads TGTGCCTGGGACGGACTCAATCAGCCCCAGCATTTT.